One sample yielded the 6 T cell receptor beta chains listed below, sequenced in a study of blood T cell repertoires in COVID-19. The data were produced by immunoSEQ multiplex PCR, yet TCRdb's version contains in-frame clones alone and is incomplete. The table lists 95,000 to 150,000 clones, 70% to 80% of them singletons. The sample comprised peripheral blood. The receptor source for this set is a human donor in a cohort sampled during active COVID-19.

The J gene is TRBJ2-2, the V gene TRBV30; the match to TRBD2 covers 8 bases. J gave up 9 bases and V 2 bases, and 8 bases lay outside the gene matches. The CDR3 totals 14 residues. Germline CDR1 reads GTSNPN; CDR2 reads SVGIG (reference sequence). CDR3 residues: CAWSSGTRERELFF. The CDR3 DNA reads TGTGCCTGGAGTTCCGGGACTAGGGAGAGGGAGCTGTTTTTT.

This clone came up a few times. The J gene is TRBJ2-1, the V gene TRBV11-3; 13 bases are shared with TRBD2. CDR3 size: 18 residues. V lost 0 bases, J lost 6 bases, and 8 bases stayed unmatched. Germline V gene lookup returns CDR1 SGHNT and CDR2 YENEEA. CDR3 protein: CASSLDWTSGGRSNEQFF. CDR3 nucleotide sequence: TGTGCCAGCAGCTTAGATTGGACTAGCGGGGGTAGGTCCAATGAGCAGTTCTTC.

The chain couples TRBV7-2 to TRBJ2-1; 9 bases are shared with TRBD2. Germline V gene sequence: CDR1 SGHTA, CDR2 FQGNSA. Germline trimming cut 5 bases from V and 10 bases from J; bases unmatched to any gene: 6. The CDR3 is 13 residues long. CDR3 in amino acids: CASSLGLASEQFF. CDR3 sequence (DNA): TGTGCCAGCAGCCTGGGACTAGCCAGCGAGCAGTTCTTC.

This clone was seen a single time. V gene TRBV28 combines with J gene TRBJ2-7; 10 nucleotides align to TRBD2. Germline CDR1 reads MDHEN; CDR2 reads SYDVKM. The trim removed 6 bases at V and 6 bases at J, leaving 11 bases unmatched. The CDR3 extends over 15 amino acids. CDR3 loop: CASSAPAGGPGEQYF. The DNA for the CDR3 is TGTGCCAGCAGCGCCCCAGCGGGAGGGCCAGGCGAGCAGTACTTC. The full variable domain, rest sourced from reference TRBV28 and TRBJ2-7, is DVKVTQSSRYLVKRTGEKVFLECVQDMDHENMFWYRQDPGLGLRLIYFSYDVKMKEKGDIPEGYSVSREKKERFSLILESASTNQTSMYLCASSAPAGGPGEQYFGPGTRLTVT.

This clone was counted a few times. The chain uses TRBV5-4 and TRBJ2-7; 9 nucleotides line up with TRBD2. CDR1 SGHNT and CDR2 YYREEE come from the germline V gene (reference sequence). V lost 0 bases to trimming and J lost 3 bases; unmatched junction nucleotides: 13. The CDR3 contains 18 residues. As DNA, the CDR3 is TGTGCCAGCAGCTTGGGGTCCTCTAGCGGGATGTTTGGCTACGAGCAGTACTTC. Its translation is CASSLGSSSGMFGYEQYF.

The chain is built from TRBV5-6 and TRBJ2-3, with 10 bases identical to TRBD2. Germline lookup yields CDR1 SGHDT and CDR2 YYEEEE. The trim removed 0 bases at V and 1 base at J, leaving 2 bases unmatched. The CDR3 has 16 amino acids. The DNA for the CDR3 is TGTGCCAGCAGCTTGGAGGGACTAGCGCGCACAGATACGCAGTATTTT. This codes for CASSLEGLARTDTQYF.